Sequencing of this TCR beta chain was carried out in a study of blood T cell repertoires in COVID-19. Study-level background: The study drew acute and convalescent COVID-19 samples from the United States, Italy and Spain.

Clones were read by immunoSEQ multiplex PCR, and TCRdb kept only the in-frame ones, dropping some. The sample yields approximately 250,000 clones, about 80% seen once. Trimming removed 3 bases from V and 7 bases from J; junction bases left unmatched: 8. The CDR3 is 14 residues long. Germline lookup yields CDR1 DFQATT and CDR2 SNEGSKA (reference sequence). The chain has TRBV20-1 and TRBJ2-2; 7 positions match TRBD1. The source is a man aged 35 to 55 who had recovered from COVID-19. Material: PBMCs or T cells enriched from blood (not recorded which). The CDR3 DNA reads TGCAGTGCTAGTAAACAGGGGATGAGCGGGGAGCTGTTTTTT. Translating gives CSASKQGMSGELFF.